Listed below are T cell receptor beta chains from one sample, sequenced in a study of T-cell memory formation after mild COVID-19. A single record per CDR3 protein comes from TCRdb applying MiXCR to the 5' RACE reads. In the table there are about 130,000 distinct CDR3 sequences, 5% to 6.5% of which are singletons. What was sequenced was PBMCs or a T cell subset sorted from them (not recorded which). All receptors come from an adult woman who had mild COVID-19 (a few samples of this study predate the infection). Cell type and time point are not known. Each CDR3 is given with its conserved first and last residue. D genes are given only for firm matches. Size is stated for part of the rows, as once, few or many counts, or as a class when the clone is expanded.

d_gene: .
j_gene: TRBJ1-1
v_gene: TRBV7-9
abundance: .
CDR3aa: CASSLEGGGWNTEAFF
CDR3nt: TGTGCCAGCAGCCTAGAAGGCGGGGGCTGGAACACTGAAGCTTTCTTT

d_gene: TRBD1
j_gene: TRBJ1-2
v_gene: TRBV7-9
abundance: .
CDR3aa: CASSLKGRGKLNYGYTF
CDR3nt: TGTGCCAGCAGCTTAAAGGGCAGGGGGAAACTTAACTATGGCTACACCTTC

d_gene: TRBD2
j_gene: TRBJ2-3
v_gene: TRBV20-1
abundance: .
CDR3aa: CSAGTTSGLDTQYF
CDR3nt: TGCAGTGCTGGAACGACTAGCGGCTTAGATACGCAGTATTTT

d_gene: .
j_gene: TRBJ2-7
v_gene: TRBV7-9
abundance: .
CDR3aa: CASSLTLWERREQYF
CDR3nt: TGTGCCAGCAGCTTAACGCTCTGGGAGAGGCGCGAGCAGTACTTC

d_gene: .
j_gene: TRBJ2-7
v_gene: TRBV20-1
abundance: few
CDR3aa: CSAKENRRDEQYF
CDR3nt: TGCAGTGCTAAAGAGAATAGACGAGACGAGCAGTACTTC

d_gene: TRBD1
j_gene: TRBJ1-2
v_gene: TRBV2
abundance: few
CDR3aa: CASSENQGAGGYTF
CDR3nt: TGTGCCAGCAGTGAAAATCAGGGGGCTGGTGGCTACACCTTC

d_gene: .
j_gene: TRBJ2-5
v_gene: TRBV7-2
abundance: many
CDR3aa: CASSLAGVRETQYF
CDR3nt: TGTGCCAGCAGCTTAGCGGGAGTCCGAGAGACCCAGTACTTC

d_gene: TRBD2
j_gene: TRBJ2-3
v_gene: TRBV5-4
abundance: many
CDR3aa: CASRQSGRAATQYF
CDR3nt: TGTGCCAGCAGACAAAGCGGGAGGGCCGCTACGCAGTATTTT

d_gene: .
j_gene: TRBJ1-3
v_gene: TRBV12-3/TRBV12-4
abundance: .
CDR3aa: CASSLFWTPLTTSGNTIYF
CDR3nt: TGTGCCAGCAGTTTATTCTGGACACCTTTGACTACCTCAGGAAACACCATATATTTT

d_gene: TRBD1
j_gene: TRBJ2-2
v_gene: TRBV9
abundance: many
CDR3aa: CASSVNTGTGATGELFF
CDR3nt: TGTGCCAGCAGCGTTAACACCGGGACAGGGGCCACCGGGGAGCTGTTTTTT

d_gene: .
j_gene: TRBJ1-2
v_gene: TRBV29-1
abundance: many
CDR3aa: CSVSGSGYTF
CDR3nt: TGCAGCGTCTCGGGTTCCGGCTACACCTTC

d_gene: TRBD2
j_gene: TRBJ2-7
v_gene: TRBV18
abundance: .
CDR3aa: CASSPLLAGSSYEQYF
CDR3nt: TGTGCCAGCTCACCCCTACTAGCGGGTAGCTCCTACGAGCAGTACTTC

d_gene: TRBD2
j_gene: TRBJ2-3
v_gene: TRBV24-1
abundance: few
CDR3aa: CATSGGISGGTQYF
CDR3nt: TGTGCCACCAGTGGAGGCATTAGCGGGGGTACGCAGTATTTT

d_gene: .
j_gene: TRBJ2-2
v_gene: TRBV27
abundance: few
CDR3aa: CASRRTSGELFF
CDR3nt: TGTGCCAGCAGACGGACTTCCGGGGAGCTGTTTTTT

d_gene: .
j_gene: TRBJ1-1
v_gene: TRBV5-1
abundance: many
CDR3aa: CASSLGGTAMNTEAFF
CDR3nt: TGCGCCAGCAGCTTGGGGGGTACTGCTATGAACACTGAAGCTTTCTTT

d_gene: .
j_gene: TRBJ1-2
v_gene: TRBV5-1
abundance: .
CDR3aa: CASSVWTGPTNYGYTF
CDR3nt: TGCGCCAGCAGCGTTTGGACGGGCCCCACTAACTATGGCTACACCTTC

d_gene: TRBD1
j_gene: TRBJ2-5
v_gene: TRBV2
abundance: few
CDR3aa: CASSDLRTGKTQYF
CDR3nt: TGTGCCAGCAGTGATCTTAGGACAGGAAAGACCCAGTACTTC

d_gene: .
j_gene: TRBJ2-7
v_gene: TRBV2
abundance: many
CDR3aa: CASSSTGKRGYEQYF
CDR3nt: TGTGCCAGCAGTTCCACAGGGAAGAGAGGGTACGAGCAGTACTTC

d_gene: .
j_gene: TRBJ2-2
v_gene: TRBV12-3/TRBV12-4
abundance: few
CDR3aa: CASSFRSYRNTGELFF
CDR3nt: TGTGCCAGCAGTTTTCGTTCTTATAGAAACACCGGGGAGCTGTTTTTT

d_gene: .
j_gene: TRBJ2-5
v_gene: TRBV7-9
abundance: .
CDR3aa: CASSFSRNQETQYF
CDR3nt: TGTGCCAGCAGCTTCTCCAGGAACCAAGAGACCCAGTACTTC

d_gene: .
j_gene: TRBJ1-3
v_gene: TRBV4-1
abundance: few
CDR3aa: CASSQGDWSSGNTIYF
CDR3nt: TGCGCCAGCAGCCAAGGGGATTGGAGCTCTGGAAACACCATATATTTT

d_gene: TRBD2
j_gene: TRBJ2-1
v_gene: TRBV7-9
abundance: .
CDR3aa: CASSLTSVTYNEQFF
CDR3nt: TGTGCCAGCAGCTTAACTAGCGTAACCTACAATGAGCAGTTCTTC

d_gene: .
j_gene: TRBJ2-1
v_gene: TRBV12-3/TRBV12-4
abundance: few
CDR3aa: CASSLEELTEQFF
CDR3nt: TGTGCCAGCAGTTTAGAGGAGCTCACCGAGCAGTTCTTC

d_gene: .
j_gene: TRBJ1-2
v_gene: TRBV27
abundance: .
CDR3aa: CASSLRGPNGYTF
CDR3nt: TGTGCCAGCAGCCTAAGAGGGCCGAATGGCTACACCTTC

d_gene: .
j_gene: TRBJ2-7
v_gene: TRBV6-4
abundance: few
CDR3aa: CASSDKGDTYYEQYF
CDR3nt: TGTGCCAGCAGTGACAAGGGAGACACATACTACGAGCAGTACTTC

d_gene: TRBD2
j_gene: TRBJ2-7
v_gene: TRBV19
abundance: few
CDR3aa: CASMQLAGGGSSYEQYF
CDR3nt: TGTGCCAGTATGCAACTAGCGGGAGGCGGAAGCTCCTACGAGCAGTACTTC

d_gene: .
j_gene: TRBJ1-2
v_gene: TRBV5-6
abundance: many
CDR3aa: CASSLDGNYGYTF
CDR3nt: TGTGCCAGCAGCTTGGACGGCAACTATGGCTACACCTTC

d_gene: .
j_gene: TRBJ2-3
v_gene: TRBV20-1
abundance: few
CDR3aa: CSSRDNTDTQYF
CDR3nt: TGCAGTTCCAGGGACAACACAGATACGCAGTATTTT

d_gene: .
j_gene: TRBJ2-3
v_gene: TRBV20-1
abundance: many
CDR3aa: CSAETYSIRTDTQYF
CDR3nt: TGCAGTGCAGAGACCTATTCCATCCGGACAGATACGCAGTATTTT

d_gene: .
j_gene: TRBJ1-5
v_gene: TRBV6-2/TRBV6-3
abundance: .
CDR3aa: CASSYSGGGRPQHF
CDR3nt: TGTGCCAGCAGTTACTCCGGGGGGGGCCGACCCCAGCATTTT

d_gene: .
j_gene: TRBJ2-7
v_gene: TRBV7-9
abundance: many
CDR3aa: CASSSDRGQVAEQYF
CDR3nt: TGTGCCAGCAGTTCGGACCGGGGTCAGGTGGCCGAGCAGTACTTC

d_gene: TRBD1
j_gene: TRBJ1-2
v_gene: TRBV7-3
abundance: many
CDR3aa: CASSPGQGLYGYTF
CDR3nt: TGTGCCAGCAGCCCCGGACAGGGTCTCTATGGCTACACCTTC

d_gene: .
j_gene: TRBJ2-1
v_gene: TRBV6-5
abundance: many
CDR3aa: CASSYSYWREQFF
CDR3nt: TGTGCCAGCAGTTACTCATATTGGAGGGAGCAGTTCTTC

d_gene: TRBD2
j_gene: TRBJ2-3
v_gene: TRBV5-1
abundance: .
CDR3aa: CASSLPPGGLAGGVDTQYF
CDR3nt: TGCGCCAGCAGCTTGCCTCCCGGAGGACTAGCGGGAGGGGTAGATACGCAGTATTTT

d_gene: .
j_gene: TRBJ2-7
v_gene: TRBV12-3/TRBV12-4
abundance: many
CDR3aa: CASSLRNEQYF
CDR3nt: TGTGCCAGCAGTTTAAGAAACGAGCAGTACTTC

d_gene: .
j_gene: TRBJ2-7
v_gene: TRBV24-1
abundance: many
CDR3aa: CATSEGTLHEQYF
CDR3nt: TGTGCCACCAGTGAGGGGACTCTACACGAGCAGTACTTC

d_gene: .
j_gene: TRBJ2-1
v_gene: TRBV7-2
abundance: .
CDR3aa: CASSLSRAHNEQFF
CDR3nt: TGTGCCAGCAGCTTAAGTAGAGCTCACAATGAGCAGTTCTTC

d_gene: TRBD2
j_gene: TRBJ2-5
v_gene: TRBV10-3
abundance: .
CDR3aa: CAISGQGTSVKETQYF
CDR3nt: TGTGCCATCAGTGGTCAGGGGACTAGCGTTAAAGAGACCCAGTACTTC

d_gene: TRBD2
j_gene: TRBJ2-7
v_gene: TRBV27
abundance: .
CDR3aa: CASRLLSSGVDHEQYF
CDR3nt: TGTGCCAGCAGATTGCTCTCTAGCGGGGTGGACCACGAGCAGTACTTC

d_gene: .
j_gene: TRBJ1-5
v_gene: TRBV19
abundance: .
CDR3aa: CASSVQGSAQPQHF
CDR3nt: TGTGCCAGTAGTGTACAGGGTTCGGCTCAGCCCCAGCATTTT

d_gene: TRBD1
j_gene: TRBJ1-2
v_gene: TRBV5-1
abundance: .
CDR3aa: CASSPGQGSGYTF
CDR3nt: TGCGCCAGCAGCCCGGGACAGGGGTCTGGCTACACCTTC

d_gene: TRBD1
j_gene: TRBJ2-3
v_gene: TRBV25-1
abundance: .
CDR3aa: CASSNPGTGEADTQYF
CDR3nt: TGTGCCAGCAGTAATCCTGGGACAGGGGAGGCGGATACGCAGTATTTT